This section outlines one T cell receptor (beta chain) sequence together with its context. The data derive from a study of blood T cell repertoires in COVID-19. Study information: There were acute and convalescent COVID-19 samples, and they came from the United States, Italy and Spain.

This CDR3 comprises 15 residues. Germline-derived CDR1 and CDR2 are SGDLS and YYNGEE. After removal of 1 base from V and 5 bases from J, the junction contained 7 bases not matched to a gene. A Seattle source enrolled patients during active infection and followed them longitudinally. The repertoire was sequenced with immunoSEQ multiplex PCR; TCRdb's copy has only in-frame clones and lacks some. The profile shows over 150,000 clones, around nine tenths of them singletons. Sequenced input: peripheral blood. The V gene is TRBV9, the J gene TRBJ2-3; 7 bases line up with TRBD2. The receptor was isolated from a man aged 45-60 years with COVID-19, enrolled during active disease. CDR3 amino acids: CASSVSAGAGDTQYF. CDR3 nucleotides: TGTGCCAGCAGCGTAAGCGCGGGAGCGGGAGATACGCAGTATTTT.